This TCR beta chain is drawn from a study of T-cell memory formation after mild COVID-19 (dated by TCRdb to the early 2020s). Concerning the study at large: TCR sequence clusters from the two donors were largely donor specific. The cohort was made up of two young adult volunteers, one female and one male, who were previously healthy. Longitudinal TCRalpha and TCRbeta repertoire sequencing tracked T-cell clones expanding and contracting after mild COVID-19 in a couple of donors.

This clonotype came up a few times. No cognate antigen has been identified for it. Within one base of it there is no much larger clone, and no base qualities were kept. Summary of the overall study and its limitations: Only two mild cases were covered in the study, and larger cohorts including severe cases with pre-infection samples were considered necessary. Some responding clones were detected in pre-infection memory, suggesting pre-existing cross-reactive memory T cells joined the SARS-CoV-2 response. Clones that contracted from day 15 to 85 showed balanced CD4/CD8 phenotypes, whereas a second wave of clones that expanded from day 15 to 37 leaned towards CD4+. Contracting CD4+ clones turned up mainly in the CM and EM memory subsets, whereas EMRA was where CD8+ clones were enriched. SARS-CoV-2 specificity of the second-wave clones peaking on day 37 was not confirmed.

Sequencing relied on an Illumina NovaSeq 6000. TCRalpha and TCRbeta cDNA libraries were built by 5'RACE with constant-segment primers, adding sample barcodes and unique molecular identifiers. Trizol reagent was used to extract RNA from every sample. Amplification of the libraries took two PCR steps, and the second step added a second sample barcode plus Illumina TruSeq adapters. Sequencing of libraries was performed on an Illumina NovaSeq with 2 x 150 bp paired-end reads. The study's own analysis went as follows. Reads were demultiplexed and collapsed into UMI-guided consensus sequences with migec v1.2.7. Using mixcr v2.1.11, UMI consensuses were aligned to TRA and TRB V and J templates and then assembled into clonotypes. Expanded or contracted clonotypes were those called significant by both edgeR and NoisET, with noise models trained on biological replicates. For edgeR calls, a false discovery rate-adjusted p below 0.01 and a log2 fold-change threshold of 1 were applied. As an exploratory analysis of dynamics, max-normalized trajectories of the 1000 most abundant clonotypes were examined with PCA combined with hierarchical clustering. Each responding clone was given a CD4 or CD8 phenotype based on the CD4+ and CD8+ repertoires, which had been sequenced separately. Clones were called with MiXCR by TCRdb after fastp trimmed the public reads at Q25, and only in-frame beta chains were retained. Rows matching on CDR3 protein sequence are summarized as one entry with the most common DNA and genes. The V and J calls and clone size come from TCRdb's table, not from the authors' own analysis. Here the sample has some 350,000 distinct CDR3 sequences; about a sixth occur a single time. Under 25% of the sample belongs to the ten largest clones.

PBMCs were isolated by Ficoll-Paque density gradient centrifugation. Deletion took 0 bases off V and 9 bases off J, with a span of 6 bases between the germline ends. The germline V gene specifies LGHNA as CDR1 and YSLEER as CDR2. The CDR3 runs 13 amino acids, cysteine and phenylalanine included. CDR3 DNA is the only sequence kept; it has 39 bases, read in frame from the first base. The TCR sequence derives from a man between 18 and 29 years old who had mild COVID-19 (a few samples of this study predate the infection). The sample titles of this study are shuffled in the database, so cell type and time point are left out; the donor was told from shared clones. The source material was PBMCs or a T cell subset sorted from them (not recorded which). The chain employs TRBV4-3 and TRBJ1-6; perhaps TRBD1 is the D gene, with 5 bases matching. The DNA sequence reads TGCGCCAGCAGCCAAGATGGGGGTTCACCCCTCCACTTT. Its protein reads: CASSQDGGSPLHF.